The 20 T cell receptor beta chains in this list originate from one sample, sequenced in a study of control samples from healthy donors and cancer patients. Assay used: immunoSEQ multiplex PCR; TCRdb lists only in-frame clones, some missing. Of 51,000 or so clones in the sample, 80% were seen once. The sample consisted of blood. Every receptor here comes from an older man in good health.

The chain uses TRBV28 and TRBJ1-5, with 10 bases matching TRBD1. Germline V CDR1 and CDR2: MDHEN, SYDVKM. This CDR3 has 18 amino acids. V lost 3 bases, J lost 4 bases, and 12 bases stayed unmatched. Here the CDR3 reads CASSFANTGTGVNQPQHF. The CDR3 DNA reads TGTGCCAGCAGTTTCGCAAACACCGGGACAGGGGTGAATCAGCCCCAGCATTTT.

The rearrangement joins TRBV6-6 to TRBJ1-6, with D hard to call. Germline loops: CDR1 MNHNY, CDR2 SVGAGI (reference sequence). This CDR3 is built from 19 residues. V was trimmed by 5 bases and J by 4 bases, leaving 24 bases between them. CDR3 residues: CASSPQAPVFSQYNSPLHF. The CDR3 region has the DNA TGTGCCAGCAGTCCACAAGCCCCTGTTTTCTCCCAATATAATTCACCCCTCCACTTT.

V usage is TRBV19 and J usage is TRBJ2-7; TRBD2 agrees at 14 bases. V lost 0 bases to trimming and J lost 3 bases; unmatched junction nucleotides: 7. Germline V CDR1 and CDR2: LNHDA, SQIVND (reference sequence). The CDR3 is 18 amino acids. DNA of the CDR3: TGTGCCAGTAGTATAGAGGGGACTAGCGGGAGTCATCTCTACGAGCAGTACTTC. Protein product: CASSIEGTSGSHLYEQYF.

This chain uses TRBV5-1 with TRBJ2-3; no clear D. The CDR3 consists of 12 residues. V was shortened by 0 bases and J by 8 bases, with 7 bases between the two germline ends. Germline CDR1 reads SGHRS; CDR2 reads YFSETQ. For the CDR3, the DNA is TGCGCCAGCAGCTTGGAACGAGGTACGCAGTATTTT. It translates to CASSLERGTQYF.

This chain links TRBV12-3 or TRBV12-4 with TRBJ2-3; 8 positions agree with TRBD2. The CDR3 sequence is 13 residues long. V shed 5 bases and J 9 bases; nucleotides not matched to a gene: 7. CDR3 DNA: TGTGCCAGCAGTCCGGGAGGGCGTGGAACGCAGTATTTT. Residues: CASSPGGRGTQYF.

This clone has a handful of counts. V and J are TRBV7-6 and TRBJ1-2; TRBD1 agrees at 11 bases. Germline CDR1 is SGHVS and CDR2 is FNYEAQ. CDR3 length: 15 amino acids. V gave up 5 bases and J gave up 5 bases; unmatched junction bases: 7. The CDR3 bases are TGTGCCAGCAGCCTCGGGACAGGGGGAACTTATGGCTACACCTTC. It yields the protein CASSLGTGGTYGYTF.

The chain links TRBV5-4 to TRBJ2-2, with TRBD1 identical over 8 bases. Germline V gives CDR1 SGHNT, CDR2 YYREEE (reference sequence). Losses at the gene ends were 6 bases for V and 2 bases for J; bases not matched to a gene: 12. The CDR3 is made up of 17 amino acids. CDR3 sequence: CASNYPGQGANTGELFF. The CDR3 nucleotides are TGTGCCAGCAACTACCCCGGTCAGGGGGCCAACACCGGGGAGCTGTTTTTT.

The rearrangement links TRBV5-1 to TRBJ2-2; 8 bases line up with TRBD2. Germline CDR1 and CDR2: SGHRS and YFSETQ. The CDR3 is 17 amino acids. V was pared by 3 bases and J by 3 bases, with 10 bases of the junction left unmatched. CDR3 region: CASSYGTSRRDTGELFF. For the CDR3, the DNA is TGCGCCAGCAGCTACGGGACTAGTCGAAGGGACACCGGGGAGCTGTTTTTT.

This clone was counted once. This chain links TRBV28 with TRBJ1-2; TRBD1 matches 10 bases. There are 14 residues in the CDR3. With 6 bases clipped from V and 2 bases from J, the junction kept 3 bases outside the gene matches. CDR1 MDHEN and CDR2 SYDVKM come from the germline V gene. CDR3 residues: CASRVTGGNYGYTF. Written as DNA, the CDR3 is TGTGCCAGCAGAGTGACAGGGGGCAACTATGGCTACACCTTC.

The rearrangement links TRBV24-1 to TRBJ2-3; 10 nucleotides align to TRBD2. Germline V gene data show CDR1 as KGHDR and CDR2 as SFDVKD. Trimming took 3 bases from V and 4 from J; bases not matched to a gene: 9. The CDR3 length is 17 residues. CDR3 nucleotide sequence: TGTGCCACCAGTGATCCTCCGGGAGCGGGGGGGCCAGATACGCAGTATTTT. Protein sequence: CATSDPPGAGGPDTQYF.

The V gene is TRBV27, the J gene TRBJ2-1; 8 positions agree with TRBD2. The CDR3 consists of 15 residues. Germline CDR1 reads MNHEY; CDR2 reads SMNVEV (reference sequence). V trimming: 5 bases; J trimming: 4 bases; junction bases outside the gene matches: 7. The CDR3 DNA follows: TGTGCCAGCAGTCCCCTCGGGGGGGGTTACAATGAGCAGTTCTTC. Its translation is CASSPLGGGYNEQFF.

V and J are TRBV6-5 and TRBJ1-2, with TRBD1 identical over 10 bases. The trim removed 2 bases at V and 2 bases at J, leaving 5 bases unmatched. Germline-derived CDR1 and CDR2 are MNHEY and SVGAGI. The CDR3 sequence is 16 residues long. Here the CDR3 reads CASSYPGDRGNYGYTF. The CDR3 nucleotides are TGTGCCAGCAGTTACCCCGGGGACAGGGGAAACTATGGCTACACCTTC.

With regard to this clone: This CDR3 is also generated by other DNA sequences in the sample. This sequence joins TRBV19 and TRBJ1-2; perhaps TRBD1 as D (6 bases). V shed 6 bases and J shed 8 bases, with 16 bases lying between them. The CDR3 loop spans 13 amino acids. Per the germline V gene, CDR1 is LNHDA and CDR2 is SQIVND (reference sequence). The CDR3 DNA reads TGTGCCAGTAGAGGGGGGGGGCTCGCGGGCTACACCTTC. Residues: CASRGGGLAGYTF.

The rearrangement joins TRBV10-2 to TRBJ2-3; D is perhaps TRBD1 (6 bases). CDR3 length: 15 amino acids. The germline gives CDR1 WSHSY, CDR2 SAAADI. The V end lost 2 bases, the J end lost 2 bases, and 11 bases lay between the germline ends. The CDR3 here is CASSEDRRSTDTQYF. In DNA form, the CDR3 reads TGCGCCAGCAGTGAGGACAGGAGGTCCACAGATACGCAGTATTTT.

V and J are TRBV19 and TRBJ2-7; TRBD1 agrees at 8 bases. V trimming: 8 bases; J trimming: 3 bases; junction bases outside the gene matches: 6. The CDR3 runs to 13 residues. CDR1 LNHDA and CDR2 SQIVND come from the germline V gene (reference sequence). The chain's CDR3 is CASSGGLNYEQYF. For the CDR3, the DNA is TGTGCCAGTTCAGGGGGCTTAAACTACGAGCAGTACTTC.

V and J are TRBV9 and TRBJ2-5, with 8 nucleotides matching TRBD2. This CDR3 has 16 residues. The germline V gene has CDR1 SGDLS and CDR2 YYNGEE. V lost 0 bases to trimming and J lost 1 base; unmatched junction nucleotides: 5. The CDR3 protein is CASSVGAGARQETQYF. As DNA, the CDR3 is TGTGCCAGCAGCGTAGGAGCGGGAGCTCGCCAAGAGACCCAGTACTTC.

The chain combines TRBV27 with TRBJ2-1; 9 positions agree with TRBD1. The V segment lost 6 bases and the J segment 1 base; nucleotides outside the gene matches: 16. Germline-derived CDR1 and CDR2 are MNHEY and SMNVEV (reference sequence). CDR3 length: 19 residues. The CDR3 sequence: CASRRSGQGGHRSYNEQFF. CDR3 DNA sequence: TGTGCCAGCAGGCGATCGGGACAGGGCGGGCACCGATCCTACAATGAGCAGTTCTTC.

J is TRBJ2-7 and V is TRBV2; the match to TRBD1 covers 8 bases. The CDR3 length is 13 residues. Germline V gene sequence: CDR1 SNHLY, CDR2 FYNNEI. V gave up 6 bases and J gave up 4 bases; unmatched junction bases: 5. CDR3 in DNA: TGTGCCAGCAGGACAGGGGTCGGGTACGAGCAGTACTTC. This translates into CASRTGVGYEQYF.

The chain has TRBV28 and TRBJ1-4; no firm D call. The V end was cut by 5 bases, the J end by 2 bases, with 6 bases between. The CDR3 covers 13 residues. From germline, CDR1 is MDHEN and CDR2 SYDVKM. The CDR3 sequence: CASSKGTNEKLFF. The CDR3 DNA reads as TGTGCCAGCAGTAAGGGCACTAATGAAAAACTGTTTTTT.

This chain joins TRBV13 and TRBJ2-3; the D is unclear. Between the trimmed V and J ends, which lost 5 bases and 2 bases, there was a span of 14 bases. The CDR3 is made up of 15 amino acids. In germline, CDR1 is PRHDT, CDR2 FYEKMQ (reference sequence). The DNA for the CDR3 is TGTGCCAGCAGCCCTCCGGACGGAGACACAGATACGCAGTATTTT. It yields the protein CASSPPDGDTDTQYF.